These 27 T cell receptor beta chains were all obtained from the same sample, sequenced in a study of pediatric ulcerative colitis. During colonoscopy, one to two rectal pinch biopsies were collected. Repertoires were generated with immunoSEQ multiplex PCR, while TCRdb's copy carries only in-frame clones and drops some. The sample lists some 43,000 clones; around 78% were seen once. The sequencing sample was made of gut tissue. Receptor source: a girl under 18 with moderate ulcerative colitis.

The chain joins TRBV19 to TRBJ2-7, with 9 bases aligning to TRBD1. The CDR3 consists of 14 residues. After removal of 10 bases from V and 2 bases from J, the junction contained 9 bases not matched to a gene. CDR1 and CDR2 (germline): LNHDA, SQIVND (reference sequence). The CDR3 reads CATSVGQGPYEQYF. The CDR3 DNA reads TGTGCCACCTCCGTGGGACAGGGCCCCTACGAGCAGTACTTC.

The chain uses TRBV5-1 and TRBJ2-7; a possible D gene is TRBD2 (5 bases). The CDR3 is made up of 14 amino acids. Germline values: CDR1 SGHRS, CDR2 YFSETQ. V lost 6 bases to trimming and J lost 2 bases, with 15 bases between them. The CDR3 sequence is CASNPTGLTYEQYF. CDR3 DNA sequence: TGCGCCAGCAACCCCACGGGGTTGACCTACGAGCAGTACTTC.

This clone was counted once. The chain is built from TRBV28 and TRBJ2-1; 11 bases align to TRBD2. CDR3 length: 15 residues. Germline values: CDR1 MDHEN, CDR2 SYDVKM. Losses at the gene ends were 6 bases for V and 7 bases for J; bases not matched to a gene: 8. The CDR3 DNA sequence: TGTGCCAGCAGGATAGCGGGAGGGCCTAGAAATGAGCAGTTCTTC. Its translation: CASRIAGGPRNEQFF.

The V and J genes are TRBV28 and TRBJ1-1; possibly TRBD1 for D (5 bases). CDR3 length equals 14 residues. Trimming took 5 bases from V and 0 from J, leaving 10 bases between them. Germline V gives CDR1 MDHEN, CDR2 SYDVKM. CDR3 sequence reads: CASSQDILNTEAFF. In nucleotides, the CDR3 is TGTGCCAGCAGTCAGGACATCTTGAACACTGAAGCTTTCTTT.

This clone was counted a few times. The V and J genes are TRBV6-6 and TRBJ2-1; D unresolved. Germline V gene sequence: CDR1 MNHNY, CDR2 SVGAGI (reference sequence). Trimming took 2 bases from V and 1 from J, leaving 9 bases between them. This CDR3 spans 15 amino acids. The CDR3 nucleotides are TGTGCCAGCAGTTACCAATCCGCATCCTACAATGAGCAGTTCTTC. Its translation is CASSYQSASYNEQFF.

The V call is TRBV13, the J call TRBJ2-4; possible D gene TRBD2, 6 bases. Germline V gene data show CDR1 as PRHDT and CDR2 as FYEKMQ (reference sequence). This CDR3 spans 16 amino acids. V lost 5 bases, J lost 2 bases, and 16 bases lay in between. This CDR3 reads CASSASGGVTKNIQYF. CDR3 bases: TGTGCCAGCAGCGCCTCCGGGGGTGTGACCAAAAACATTCAGTACTTC.

The V call is TRBV4-1, the J call TRBJ1-1; D unclear. From germline, CDR1 is MGHRA and CDR2 YSYEKL. The germline V and J ends were trimmed by 6 bases and 4 bases, with 15 bases remaining between them. This CDR3 is 14 amino acids long. This CDR3 is CASSPFPKGTEAFF. For the CDR3, the DNA is TGCGCCAGCAGTCCCTTTCCCAAAGGCACTGAAGCTTTCTTT.

The CDR3 DNA sequence: TGTGCCAGCATCCCAAACACCCGTCCCGGGACAGGGAGGGGTGAGCGAGCCAAAAACATTCAGTACTTC. Amino acids: CASIPNTRPGTGRGERAKNIQYF. The genes are TRBV21-1 and TRBJ2-4; the D call TRBD1 from the table was never checked on the DNA. TRBV21-1 is assigned pseudogene status. The CDR3 has 23 residues.

This chain uses TRBV19 with TRBJ2-6; D is possibly TRBD1 or TRBD2 (6 bases each). With 5 bases removed from V and 0 bases from J, the gap between germline ends came to 17 bases. This CDR3 region has 18 residues. CDR1 LNHDA and CDR2 SQIVND come from the germline V gene (reference sequence). The CDR3 coding sequence is TGTGCCAGTAGTCGGGGGCAGGGGACCTTCTCTGGGGCCAACGTCCTGACTTTC. As protein: CASSRGQGTFSGANVLTF.

The chain combines TRBV7-2 with TRBJ2-7, with D tentatively TRBD1 (5 bases). The germline V and J ends were trimmed by 1 base and 3 bases, with 13 bases remaining between them. The CDR3 totals 15 residues. Germline CDR1 and CDR2: SGHTA and FQGNSA. The CDR3 protein is CASSLDPGIVYEQYF. The CDR3 DNA is TGTGCCAGCAGCTTAGATCCAGGGATAGTCTACGAGCAGTACTTC.

The chain recombines TRBV4-2 with TRBJ1-1; 7 nucleotides align to TRBD1. The germline gives CDR1 LGHNA, CDR2 YNFKEQ. The CDR3 sequence is 16 residues long. Germline trimming cut 0 bases from V and 8 bases from J; bases unmatched to any gene: 12. CDR3 sequence: CASSQDRGGLLTEAFF. CDR3 in DNA: TGTGCCAGCAGCCAAGATCGAGGGGGCCTACTCACCGAAGCTTTCTTT.

The rearrangement joins TRBV7-2 to TRBJ2-7; D remains unclear. Germline V gene sequence: CDR1 SGHTA, CDR2 FQGNSA. This CDR3 spans 11 amino acids. Trimming took 5 bases from V and 8 from J, leaving 10 bases between them. The CDR3 region has the DNA TGTGCCAGCAGCGCCGTCGAGAAGCAGTACTTC. Translation gives CASSAVEKQYF.

The gene calls are TRBV7-9 and TRBJ1-5, with D maybe TRBD1 (5 bases). With 4 bases removed from V and 6 bases from J, the gap between germline ends came to 16 bases. The germline V gene encodes CDR1 SEHNR and CDR2 FQNEAQ (reference sequence). The CDR3 totals 15 residues. CDR3 sequence: CASSSGGTTTQPQHF. The CDR3, as DNA: TGTGCCAGCAGCTCCGGGGGAACTACAACTCAGCCCCAGCATTTT.

This sequence joins TRBV4-2 and TRBJ1-2, with TRBD1 identical over 10 bases. This CDR3 comprises 17 residues. CDR1 and CDR2 from the germline V gene are LGHNA and YNFKEQ. With 0 bases clipped from V and 5 bases from J, the junction kept 9 bases outside the gene matches. The DNA for the CDR3 is TGTGCCAGCAGCCAAGAGGTTACTCGACAGGGGGCTTATGGCTACACCTTC. This codes for CASSQEVTRQGAYGYTF.

The V call is TRBV4-3, the J call TRBJ1-4; 9 bases fit TRBD1. CDR1 LGHNA and CDR2 YSLEER come from the germline V gene. This CDR3 has 16 residues. The V segment lost 0 bases and the J segment 11 bases; nucleotides outside the gene matches: 10. CDR3 in amino acids: CASSQEQGAFSAKLFF. DNA of the CDR3: TGCGCCAGCAGCCAAGAACAGGGGGCGTTTTCGGCTAAACTGTTTTTT.

The chain is built from TRBV2 and TRBJ2-7; weak D call: TRBD1 (6 bases). V lost 5 bases, J lost 5 bases, and 10 bases lay in between. CDR1 SNHLY and CDR2 FYNNEI come from the germline V gene. CDR3 length equals 12 residues. For the CDR3, the DNA is TGTGCCAGCAGTTCCTACAGGGACGAGCAGTACTTC. Its protein product is CASSSYRDEQYF.

CDR3 sequence reads: CASSPGFSYEQYF. CDR3 bases: TGTGCCAGCTCACCTGGATTCTCCTACGAGCAGTACTTC. This rearrangement joins TRBV18 to TRBJ2-7; D is unresolved. Germline-derived CDR1 and CDR2 are KGHSH and LQKENI. The germline V and J ends were trimmed by 3 bases and 0 bases, with 6 bases remaining between them. This CDR3 contains 13 residues.

This clone was observed a single time. This CDR3 is also generated by other DNA sequences in the sample. This rearrangement joins TRBV10-3 to TRBJ2-7; no clear D gene. CDR1 and CDR2 from the germline V gene are ENHRY and SYGVKD. Trimming pared 2 bases from V and 3 bases from J, leaving 5 bases between. The CDR3 has 12 residues. The CDR3 nucleotides read TGTGCCATCAGTGAGGGAAGCTACGAGCAGTACTTC. Residues: CAISEGSYEQYF.

This chain joins TRBV5-8 and TRBJ2-1; maybe TRBD2 (5 bases). Trimming shortened V by 1 base and J by 10 bases, and 21 bases separated the two germline ends. CDR3 length: 16 amino acids. CDR1 is SGHTS, CDR2 YDEGEE, per germline. The CDR3 spells CASSLTAGLGVAEQFF. DNA for the CDR3: TGTGCCAGCAGCTTGACAGCCGGTCTCGGGGTGGCCGAGCAGTTCTTC.

J is TRBJ1-5 and V is TRBV6-6, with 7 nucleotides matching TRBD1. The ends lost 2 bases at V and 5 bases at J; junction bases unmatched: 3. The germline CDR1 and CDR2 sequences are MNHNY and SVGAGI (reference sequence). The CDR3 has 14 amino acids. CDR3 region: CASSYRGRYQPQHF. As DNA, the CDR3 is TGTGCCAGCAGTTACAGGGGGCGGTATCAGCCCCAGCATTTT.

The V and J genes are TRBV19 and TRBJ2-5; weak D call: TRBD2 (5 bases). CDR3 length: 17 amino acids. Germline loops: CDR1 LNHDA, CDR2 SQIVND (reference sequence). Trimming took 4 bases from V and 5 from J, leaving 23 bases between them. The CDR3 bases are TGTGCCAGTAGTACATCTTTGGACTGGGGTCGGTTTGAGACCCAGTACTTC. Translating it yields CASSTSLDWGRFETQYF.

Concerning this clone: At one of its ends the junction is not consistent with the germline gene, which may arise from a read error. V and J are TRBV7-2 and TRBJ2-3; the match to TRBD2 covers 7 bases. The germline CDR1 and CDR2 sequences are SGHTA and FQGNSA. CDR3 length equals 17 residues. CDR3: CASSQVAGGGGTDTQYF. The CDR3 DNA reads TGCGCCAGCAGCCAAGTAGCTGGCGGGGGTGGCACAGATACGCAGTATTTT. Together with reference TRBV7-2 and TRBJ2-3, the CDR3 gives the full variable domain: GAGVSQSPSNKVTEKGKDVELRCDPISGHTALYWYRQSLGQGLEFLIYFQGNSAPDKSGLPSDRFSAERTGGSVSTLTIQRTQQEDSAVYLCASSQVAGGGGTDTQYFGPGTRLTVL.

Points on this clone: This specimen includes other DNA sequences encoding the same CDR3. V usage is TRBV5-6 and J usage is TRBJ1-2; tentatively, D is TRBD1 (6 bases). This CDR3 region has 14 residues. Germline CDR1 SGHDT, CDR2 YYEEEE. The V end was cut by 4 bases, the J end by 7 bases, with 17 bases between. CDR3 sequence reads: CASSLGGGTVGYTF. CDR3 sequence (DNA): TGTGCCAGCAGCCTAGGGGGGGGGACGGTTGGCTACACCTTC.

This chain links TRBV30 with TRBJ1-1, with unresolved D. V was shortened by 3 bases and J by 0 bases, with 11 bases between the two germline ends. Germline-derived CDR1 and CDR2 are GTSNPN and SVGIG (reference sequence). CDR3 length: 14 residues. The CDR3: CAWRGEGLNTEAFF. In DNA form, the CDR3 reads TGTGCCTGGAGGGGTGAAGGACTGAACACTGAAGCTTTCTTT.

The J gene is TRBJ1-2, the V gene TRBV7-9; the D is unclear. Per the germline V gene, CDR1 is SEHNR and CDR2 is FQNEAQ (reference sequence). The CDR3 covers 14 residues. V was clipped by 3 bases and J by 8 bases, with 16 bases between them. The CDR3 is CASSFPVHGSGYTF. As DNA, the CDR3 is TGTGCCAGCAGCTTCCCCGTGCATGGCTCAGGCTACACCTTC.

V gene TRBV5-1 combines with J gene TRBJ2-5; D unclear. Judging by the DNA end, TRBJ2-7 fits better; the J call may be wrong. There are 13 residues in the CDR3. Looked up from germline, CDR1 is SGHRS and CDR2 is YFSETQ. CDR3 in amino acids: CASSLEQPYEQYF. In nucleotides, the CDR3 is TGCGCCAGCAGCTTGGAACAACCCTACGAGCAGTACTTC.

In this sample, this clone turned up a few times. The chain combines TRBV5-1 with TRBJ2-1; D ambiguous. V lost 0 bases, J lost 0 bases, and 13 bases lay in between. Per the germline V gene, CDR1 is SGHRS and CDR2 is YFSETQ. The CDR3 is made up of 17 amino acids. CDR3 DNA sequence: TGCGCCAGCAGCTTGGCCCCGCGGCTTAGCTCCTACAATGAGCAGTTCTTC. Protein product: CASSLAPRLSSYNEQFF.